One and the same sample provided the 24 T cell receptor beta chains below, sequenced in a study of shared clonotypes between healthy human individuals. TCRdb's copy holds only in-frame clones and misses some; the assay was immunoSEQ multiplex PCR. This table holds about 1.1 million clones, about 84% found once. The sequenced sample was memory CD4+ T cells from PBMCs. Subset reported: CD45RA-negative fraction. The receptors originated from a man aged 18 to 30 in good health. Some clones in this sample may be carry-over from other donors' samples.

V gene TRBV19 combines with J gene TRBJ1-2; D possibly corresponds to TRBD1 (5 bases). The V end was cut by 11 bases, the J end by 2 bases, with 21 bases between. This CDR3 region has 15 residues. Germline assignment: CDR1 LNHDA and CDR2 SQIVND (reference sequence). CDR3 residues: CACTKSADTNYGYTF. DNA of the CDR3: TGTGCCTGCACTAAGTCCGCGGACACCAACTATGGCTACACCTTC.

This clone was observed a single time. The chain links TRBV6-5 to TRBJ2-3; no firm D call. CDR3 size: 12 residues. Trimming left V 6 bases short and J 6 bases short, with 10 bases between. Germline V lookup: CDR1 MNHEY, CDR2 SVGAGI. CDR3 nucleotide sequence: TGTGCCAGCAGCCGGCACGGGGATACGCAGTATTTT. Translating gives CASSRHGDTQYF.

The CDR3 loop is CASSFLAGASVEQYF. For the CDR3, the DNA is TGCGCCAGCAGCTTCCTAGCGGGAGCCTCTGTCGAGCAGTACTTC. The chain recombines TRBV5-1 with TRBJ2-7; 10 bases line up with TRBD2. CDR3 length: 15 residues. The germline CDR1 and CDR2 sequences are SGHRS and YFSETQ. V shed 2 bases and J 6 bases; nucleotides not matched to a gene: 8.

The rearrangement links TRBV9 to TRBJ2-1, with 7 positions matching TRBD1. Germline assignment: CDR1 SGDLS and CDR2 YYNGEE. J was trimmed by 15 bases and V by 0 bases; bases with no gene match: 9. CDR3 length: 13 amino acids. Written as DNA, the CDR3 is TGTGCCAGCAGCGTAGGTTGGGGACAGACTGCGTTCTTC. Residues: CASSVGWGQTAFF.

The CDR3 DNA reads as TGTGCCAGCAGCGGGGCGGCGTCCTACGAGCAGTACTTC. It specifies CASSGAASYEQYF. The V call is TRBV6-6, the J call TRBJ2-7; D may match TRBD1 or TRBD2 (5 bases each). The V gene's germline CDR1 is MNHNY and CDR2 SVGAGI (reference sequence). V was pared by 6 bases and J by 1 base, with 10 bases between. The CDR3 is made up of 13 amino acids.

The rearrangement links TRBV7-2 to TRBJ2-2, with 9 bases fitting TRBD2. The germline V gene has CDR1 SGHTA and CDR2 FQGNSA. V gave up 4 bases and J gave up 7 bases; unmatched junction bases: 7. The CDR3 is 15 residues long. The CDR3 region has the DNA TGTGCCAGCAGCTGGGATAGCGGGAGAGTCGGGGAGCTGTTTTTT. The encoded protein is CASSWDSGRVGELFF.

The chain links TRBV2 to TRBJ1-1; TRBD1 matches at 10 bases. The trim removed 6 bases at V and 0 bases at J, leaving 4 bases unmatched. This CDR3 region has 15 residues. The germline gives CDR1 SNHLY, CDR2 FYNNEI. Written as DNA, the CDR3 is TGTGCCAGCAGGGCGGGACAGGGGATGAACACTGAAGCTTTCTTT. Translated, it gives CASRAGQGMNTEAFF.

The chain is built from TRBV5-1 and TRBJ2-6; no clear D gene. Germline values: CDR1 SGHRS, CDR2 YFSETQ. The CDR3 loop spans 14 amino acids. V was pared by 0 bases and J by 4 bases, with 5 bases between. The CDR3 bases are TGCGCCAGCAGCTTGGTATTGGGGGCCAACGTCCTGACTTTC. This gives the protein CASSLVLGANVLTF.

The chain is built from TRBV19 and TRBJ2-5; D is perhaps TRBD1 (6 bases). V lost 4 bases, J lost 4 bases, and 19 bases lay in between. The CDR3 length is 16 residues. The germline CDR1 and CDR2 sequences are LNHDA and SQIVND (reference sequence). The DNA for the CDR3 is TGTGCCAGTAGTAATGGGGCAGGGGCGTCCCCAGAGACCCAGTACTTC. It codes for CASSNGAGASPETQYF.

The chain is built from TRBV18 and TRBJ1-3; D is possibly TRBD1 (5 bases). Trimming removed 6 bases at V and 8 bases at J, with 17 bases between. Germline lookup yields CDR1 KGHSH and CDR2 LQKENI. This CDR3 comprises 14 residues. The CDR3 region has the DNA TGTGCCAGCTCCCCCCCTGGGAGAGGGGACACCATATATTTT. Protein product: CASSPPGRGDTIYF.

The chain is built from TRBV2 and TRBJ1-5; D uncertain. This CDR3 is built from 14 residues. Germline V lookup: CDR1 SNHLY, CDR2 FYNNEI. V was clipped by 3 bases and J by 1 base, with 7 bases between them. The CDR3 loop reads CASSDAFSNQPQHF. The CDR3 DNA follows: TGTGCCAGCAGTGACGCGTTCAGCAATCAGCCCCAGCATTTT.

The chain carries TRBV7-3 and TRBJ1-2; 10 bases align to TRBD1. V gave up 2 bases and J gave up 8 bases; unmatched junction bases: 5. Germline assignment: CDR1 SGHTA and CDR2 FQGTGA. The CDR3 sequence is 14 residues long. As DNA, the CDR3 is TGTGCCAGCAGCTTACTAGGACAGGGGGGAGGCTACACCTTC. Protein sequence: CASSLLGQGGGYTF.

A note on this clone: This specimen includes other DNA sequences encoding the same CDR3. The chain links TRBV27 to TRBJ2-7; 11 bases match TRBD1. Per the germline V gene, CDR1 is MNHEY and CDR2 is SMNVEV (reference sequence). Germline trimming cut 2 bases from V and 3 bases from J; bases unmatched to any gene: 3. The CDR3 runs to 15 residues. The CDR3 sequence is CASSLRDRGNYEQYF. The CDR3 coding sequence is TGTGCCAGCAGTTTAAGGGACAGGGGGAACTACGAGCAGTACTTC.

The chain employs TRBV28 and TRBJ2-7, with D perhaps TRBD1 (6 bases). V lost 6 bases to trimming and J lost 0 bases, with 15 bases between them. From germline, CDR1 is MDHEN and CDR2 SYDVKM. The CDR3 has 15 residues. CDR3 in DNA: TGTGCCAGCAGCCGTTCTGGGGGCTTCTCCTACGAGCAGTACTTC. This sequence encodes CASSRSGGFSYEQYF. Complete variable domain (other parts from reference TRBV28 and TRBJ2-7): DVKVTQSSRYLVKRTGEKVFLECVQDMDHENMFWYRQDPGLGLRLIYFSYDVKMKEKGDIPEGYSVSREKKERFSLILESASTNQTSMYLCASSRSGGFSYEQYFGPGTRLTVT.

V is TRBV27 and J is TRBJ2-3; 9 bases agree with TRBD2. Trimming cost V 5 bases and J 1 base; bases outside gene matches: 7. The CDR3 contains 16 residues. From germline, CDR1 is MNHEY and CDR2 SMNVEV (reference sequence). CDR3 in DNA: TGTGCCAGCAGTCTAGGGAGCGGGAGGCGCACAGATACGCAGTATTTT. Protein product: CASSLGSGRRTDTQYF.

The J gene is TRBJ2-1, the V gene TRBV5-1; weak D call: TRBD2 (5 bases). Trimming cost V 4 bases and J 5 bases, with 13 bases left between them. CDR1 and CDR2 (germline): SGHRS, YFSETQ. This CDR3 is built from 14 residues. The CDR3 region has the DNA TGCGCCAGCAGCGCGACGGCCGGGAACAATGAGCAGTTCTTC. Protein: CASSATAGNNEQFF. The whole variable domain, remainder taken from reference TRBV5-1 and TRBJ2-1, is KAGVTQTPRYLIKTRGQQVTLSCSPISGHRSVSWYQQTPGQGLQFLFEYFSETQRNKGNFPGRFSGRQFSNSRSEMNVSTLELGDSALYLCASSATAGNNEQFFGPGTRLTVL.

This clone has a single count. The chain joins TRBV5-4 to TRBJ2-1; D is unclear. The CDR3 has 13 residues. CDR1 and CDR2 from the germline V gene are SGHNT and YYREEE (reference sequence). V lost 4 bases and J 5 bases, leaving 10 bases between the germline ends. The CDR3 nucleotides read TGTGCCAGCAGCAAAGAACTTGACAATGAGCAGTTCTTC. It yields the protein CASSKELDNEQFF.

The rearrangement joins TRBV5-1 to TRBJ2-1; D not resolved. The CDR3 runs to 13 residues. The germline gives CDR1 SGHRS, CDR2 YFSETQ. With 3 bases removed from V and 3 bases from J, the gap between germline ends came to 7 bases. Here the CDR3 reads CASSSLIYNEQFF. The CDR3 coding sequence is TGCGCCAGCAGCTCCTTAATCTACAATGAGCAGTTCTTC.

The chain carries TRBV14 and TRBJ1-2; TRBD1 matches at 11 bases. There are 16 residues in the CDR3. V shed 1 base and J 4 bases; nucleotides not matched to a gene: 5. Germline V gene data show CDR1 as SGHDN and CDR2 as FVKESK. CDR3 in DNA: TGTGCCAGCAGCCAAGGAGGTGGACAGGGGGCCTATGGCTACACCTTC. This sequence encodes CASSQGGGQGAYGYTF.

The chain recombines TRBV21-1 with TRBJ2-3. TRBV21-1 is a documented pseudogene. This CDR3 is 15 amino acids long. CDR3 nucleotides: TGTGCCAGCAGCAATTCCCATCAACGTACAGATACGCAGTATTTT. Translating gives CASSNSHQRTDTQYF.

This clone was picked up many times. V and J are TRBV4-3 and TRBJ1-6; D unresolved. CDR3 size: 15 residues. CDR1 and CDR2 (germline): LGHNA, YSLEER. Trimming left V 2 bases short and J 7 bases short, with 12 bases between. The CDR3 sequence is CASSQFQDTNSPLHF. The DNA for the CDR3 is TGCGCCAGCAGCCAATTCCAAGATACCAATTCACCCCTCCACTTT.

V and J are TRBV6-5 and TRBJ2-7; 7 bases agree with TRBD1. The length of the CDR3 is 15 residues. Trimming removed 6 bases from V and 2 bases from J; junction bases left unmatched: 10. The germline CDR1 and CDR2 sequences are MNHEY and SVGAGI. The CDR3 DNA is TGTGCCAGCAGCCAAAGAGGGGGCTCAACCTACGAGCAGTACTTC. Translated: CASSQRGGSTYEQYF.

This chain connects TRBV29-1 to TRBJ2-7; tentative D call: TRBD2 (6 bases). Trimming shortened V by 6 bases and J by 3 bases, and 18 bases separated the two germline ends. CDR1 SQVTM and CDR2 ANQGSEA come from the germline V gene. This CDR3 spans 14 amino acids. CDR3 coding DNA: TGCAGCGTGGGGGGAGTCCGGGGTAACTACGAGCAGTACTTC. Translated: CSVGGVRGNYEQYF.

This chain links TRBV10-1 with TRBJ2-5; TRBD2 might be the D (6 bases). This CDR3 has 14 amino acids. Per the germline V gene, CDR1 is WNHNN and CDR2 is SYGVQD (reference sequence). Between the trimmed V and J ends, which lost 5 bases and 5 bases, there was a span of 15 bases. CDR3 in amino acids: CASSKRLVWETQYF. The CDR3 region has the DNA TGCGCCAGCAGTAAGCGACTAGTATGGGAGACCCAGTACTTC.